These T cell receptor beta chains were read from a single sample in a study of radiation and T cells in renal cell carcinoma. The assay was immunoSEQ multiplex PCR, and TCRdb's table has in-frame clones only and misses some. The sample shows about 49,000 clones, around three quarters of them seen only once. The sequencing used blood, collected from a patient whose treatment included radiotherapy and nephrectomy. The receptors here all came from a woman aged 70-85 years with renal cell carcinoma. The CDR3 runs from the conserved cysteine through the conserved F or W. Fields, in order: D gene, V gene, clone size, J gene, CDR3 protein, CDR3 DNA. A D gene is named only where the DNA matches it firmly. Clone size is not always given. Where it is, it says once, few, many or a class for expanded clones.

d_call: TRBD1; v_call: TRBV7-2; clone_size: NA; j_call: TRBJ1-4; cdr3_aa: CASRPGTGTNEKLFF; cdr3_nt: TGTGCCAGCAGACCTGGGACAGGGACTAATGAAAAACTGTTTTTT
d_call: TRBD2; v_call: TRBV4-3; clone_size: NA; j_call: TRBJ2-1; cdr3_aa: CASSQAGLAGNNEQFF; cdr3_nt: TGCGCCAGCAGCCAAGCGGGGCTAGCGGGCAACAATGAGCAGTTCTTC
d_call: NA; v_call: TRBV28; clone_size: few; j_call: TRBJ1-2; cdr3_aa: CASSFVSEYGYTF; cdr3_nt: TGTGCCAGCAGTTTTGTGTCCGAATATGGCTACACCTTC
d_call: NA; v_call: TRBV6-1; clone_size: NA; j_call: TRBJ2-1; cdr3_aa: CASNPNRVGDEQFF; cdr3_nt: TGTGCCAGCAACCCTAACAGGGTAGGCGATGAGCAGTTCTTC
d_call: NA; v_call: TRBV25-1; clone_size: NA; j_call: TRBJ1-3; cdr3_aa: CASSESGSGNTIYF; cdr3_nt: TGTGCCAGCAGTGAATCAGGTTCGGGAAACACCATATATTTT
d_call: NA; v_call: TRBV4-1; clone_size: NA; j_call: TRBJ1-2; cdr3_aa: CASSQEGTLYYGYTF; cdr3_nt: TGCGCCAGCAGCCAAGAGGGGACCCTTTACTATGGCTACACCTTC
d_call: NA; v_call: TRBV5-4; clone_size: NA; j_call: TRBJ1-2; cdr3_aa: CASSLIGGNYGYTF; cdr3_nt: TGTGCCAGCAGCTTAATAGGGGGTAACTATGGCTACACCTTC
d_call: TRBD2; v_call: TRBV5-6; clone_size: few; j_call: TRBJ2-7; cdr3_aa: CASSWGLLDEQYF; cdr3_nt: TGTGCCAGCAGCTGGGGACTACTCGACGAGCAGTACTTC
d_call: TRBD1; v_call: TRBV7-6; clone_size: NA; j_call: TRBJ2-2; cdr3_aa: CASSLDRGGTGELFF; cdr3_nt: TGTGCCAGCAGCCTGGACAGGGGAGGAACCGGGGAGCTGTTTTTT
d_call: NA; v_call: TRBV7-8; clone_size: few; j_call: TRBJ1-2; cdr3_aa: CASSTAQGPNYGYTF; cdr3_nt: TGTGCCAGCAGCACCGCCCAGGGTCCTAATTATGGCTACACCTTC
d_call: NA; v_call: TRBV30; clone_size: few; j_call: TRBJ1-4; cdr3_aa: CAWTPPDQAFEKLFF; cdr3_nt: TGTGCCTGGACCCCACCGGACCAGGCGTTTGAAAAACTGTTTTTT
d_call: TRBD1; v_call: TRBV10-3; clone_size: NA; j_call: TRBJ1-2; cdr3_aa: CAISPGQGNYGYTF; cdr3_nt: TGTGCCATCAGTCCGGGACAGGGGAACTATGGCTACACCTTC
d_call: TRBD1; v_call: TRBV11-3; clone_size: few; j_call: TRBJ2-2; cdr3_aa: CASSLYVTGLTGELFF; cdr3_nt: TGTGCCAGCAGCTTATACGTGACAGGGTTAACCGGGGAGCTGTTTTTT
d_call: TRBD1; v_call: TRBV28; clone_size: NA; j_call: TRBJ2-5; cdr3_aa: CASTTQGVQETQYF; cdr3_nt: TGTGCCAGCACCACCCAGGGGGTCCAAGAGACCCAGTACTTC
d_call: NA; v_call: TRBV13; clone_size: NA; j_call: TRBJ2-3; cdr3_aa: CASRRRATDTQYF; cdr3_nt: TGTGCCAGCAGGCGCCGGGCCACTGATACGCAGTATTTT
d_call: TRBD2; v_call: TRBV29-1; clone_size: NA; j_call: TRBJ2-7; cdr3_aa: CSARQAGGSYEQYF; cdr3_nt: TGCAGCGCCCGGCAAGCGGGAGGGTCCTACGAGCAGTACTTC
d_call: TRBD1; v_call: TRBV14; clone_size: NA; j_call: TRBJ2-1; cdr3_aa: CASSPLGQRGNEQFF; cdr3_nt: TGTGCCAGCAGCCCGCTGGGACAGAGGGGTAATGAGCAGTTCTTC
d_call: NA; v_call: TRBV21-1; clone_size: once; j_call: TRBJ2-5; cdr3_aa: CASRGQTQYF; cdr3_nt: TGTGCCAGCAGGGGTCAGACCCAGTACTTC
d_call: TRBD1; v_call: TRBV18; clone_size: few; j_call: TRBJ1-5; cdr3_aa: CASSGTAWGGNQPQHF; cdr3_nt: TGTGCCAGCTCAGGGACAGCCTGGGGAGGCAATCAGCCCCAGCATTTT
d_call: NA; v_call: TRBV6-5; clone_size: few; j_call: TRBJ1-2; cdr3_aa: CASSSGPIGYTF; cdr3_nt: TGTGCCAGCAGTTCAGGGCCTATTGGCTACACCTTC
d_call: NA; v_call: TRBV2; clone_size: NA; j_call: TRBJ1-2; cdr3_aa: CASSEALRRADGYTF; cdr3_nt: TGTGCCAGCAGTGAAGCGCTTCGGAGAGCCGATGGCTACACCTTC
d_call: TRBD2; v_call: TRBV2; clone_size: once; j_call: TRBJ2-1; cdr3_aa: CASSEGGNEQFF; cdr3_nt: TGTGCCAGCAGTGAGGGGGGGAATGAGCAGTTCTTC
d_call: NA; v_call: TRBV6-5; clone_size: few; j_call: TRBJ1-1; cdr3_aa: CASSKDTSTEAFF; cdr3_nt: TGTGCCAGCAGCAAGGACACCAGCACTGAAGCTTTCTTT
d_call: TRBD1; v_call: TRBV4-1; clone_size: NA; j_call: TRBJ1-4; cdr3_aa: CASSPSGTGPEKLFF; cdr3_nt: TGCGCCAGCAGCCCCTCCGGGACAGGGCCGGAAAAACTGTTTTTT
d_call: NA; v_call: TRBV7-8; clone_size: NA; j_call: TRBJ2-3; cdr3_aa: CASSFEPGPTMGTQYF; cdr3_nt: TGTGCCAGCAGTTTCGAACCGGGACCGACGATGGGTACGCAGTATTTT
d_call: TRBD2; v_call: TRBV14; clone_size: NA; j_call: TRBJ2-2; cdr3_aa: CASSPGLAGVPGELFF; cdr3_nt: TGTGCCAGCAGCCCCGGACTAGCGGGAGTGCCCGGGGAGCTGTTTTTT
d_call: NA; v_call: TRBV5-1; clone_size: NA; j_call: TRBJ2-2; cdr3_aa: CASSSAGGLNTGELFF; cdr3_nt: TGCGCCAGCAGCTCGGCCGGGGGTCTGAACACCGGGGAGCTGTTTTTT
d_call: NA; v_call: TRBV14; clone_size: few; j_call: TRBJ2-7; cdr3_aa: CASSQVLGRDYEQYF; cdr3_nt: TGTGCCAGCAGCCAAGTGTTGGGTAGGGACTACGAGCAGTACTTC
d_call: TRBD1; v_call: TRBV6-5; clone_size: NA; j_call: TRBJ1-2; cdr3_aa: CASSTGARYTF; cdr3_nt: TGTGCCAGCTCGACAGGGGCTCGCTACACCTTC
d_call: TRBD1; v_call: TRBV2; clone_size: NA; j_call: TRBJ1-2; cdr3_aa: CASSGDRAPLTYGYTF; cdr3_nt: TGTGCCAGCAGTGGGGACAGGGCGCCCCTTACCTATGGCTACACCTTC
d_call: NA; v_call: TRBV15; clone_size: NA; j_call: TRBJ2-7; cdr3_aa: CATSRDQSSYEQYF; cdr3_nt: TGTGCCACCAGCAGAGATCAGAGCTCCTACGAGCAGTACTTC